This T cell receptor (beta chain) stems from a study of CD8+ T cells in alopecia areata. The wider study: The drug, oral tofacitinib, was given to treated patients at 5 to 10 mg twice daily.

Sequencing templates came from extracted RNA that was reverse transcribed into cDNA. Generated by immunoSEQ multiplex PCR, the TCRdb table keeps only in-frame clones and is missing some. The sample lists about 180,000 clones, around 60% occurring once. Study-level results: Especially in alopecia totalis/universalis, lesional scalp showed greater clonality than normal scalp did.

Trimming took off 3 bases at V and 4 bases at J, with 12 bases between the two ends. Germline CDR1 is SGHAT and CDR2 is FQDESV (reference sequence). The CDR3 is made up of 14 amino acids. This clone was seen more than once but under ten times. Antigen specificity is unknown. Individuals with alopecia areata gave both lesional scalp punch biopsies and peripheral blood for collection. PBMCs served as the source from which CD4+ and CD8+ T cells were sorted. The sequence came from a human donor with alopecia areata. The sequencing used CD4+ T cells sorted from blood, collected at week 0. The J gene is TRBJ1-2, the V gene TRBV11-1; D unresolved. The DNA for the CDR3 is TGTGCCAGCAGCTTTCAGGACGGGCCCTATGGCTACACCTTC. Translation: CASSFQDGPYGYTF.